These 15 T cell receptor beta chains came from one sample sequenced in a study of Tregs in tolerant kidney transplant recipients. Produced via immunoSEQ multiplex PCR; TCRdb's table is partial and in-frame only. The sample table sets out 30,000 to 40,000 clones. Related graft donors supplied nonmyeloablative bone marrow transplants, and mixed chimerism was transient. The sample consisted of CD4+ T cells from blood (PBMCs), taken 24 months after the transplant. The receptors originated from a human patient who received a combined kidney and bone marrow transplant. Some T cells may be the graft donor's.

Worth noting for this clone: The read halts 3 residues ahead of the CDR3 end, with the missing end drawn from the germline J gene. V and J are TRBV28 and TRBJ2-4, with 9 bases matching TRBD1. Germline V lookup: CDR1 MDHEN, CDR2 SYDVKM. V was pared by 6 bases and J by 8 bases, with 8 bases of the junction left unmatched. CDR3 size: 14 residues. CDR3 loop: CASSAAGTGYIQYF. The CDR3 DNA, read in part, is TGTGCCAGCAGCGCCGCCGGGACAGGGTACATT.

Regarding this clone: The missing CDR3 end, 3 residues past where the read stops, is filled in from the germline J gene. The chain employs TRBV20-1 and TRBJ1-5, with 8 bases aligning to TRBD1. The CDR3 has 16 amino acids. The germline V gene has CDR1 DFQATT and CDR2 SNEGSKA (reference sequence). V lost 1 base to trimming and J lost 5 bases; unmatched junction nucleotides: 10. CDR3 loop: CSARGRRTGNDQPQHF. Partial CDR3 DNA: TGCAGTGCTAGAGGCCGGCGGACAGGGAACGATCAGCCC.

Of note for this clone: The read halts 3 residues ahead of the CDR3 end, with the missing end drawn from the germline J gene. The V and J genes are TRBV20-1 and TRBJ2-7; TRBD1 is a possible D gene (5 bases). The ends were cut back, 2 bases at V and 2 bases at J, with 16 bases in the middle. The CDR3 spans 15 residues. In germline, CDR1 is DFQATT, CDR2 SNEGSKA (reference sequence). Partial CDR3 DNA: TGCAGTGCTAGACTCCGCTCAGGGTGGCCCTACGAG. Its protein product is CSARLRSGWPYE. The full CDR3 protein reads CSARLRSGWPYEQYF.

Of note for this clone: The missing CDR3 end, 3 residues past where the read stops, is filled in from the germline J gene. The chain recombines TRBV20-1 with TRBJ2-2; D is possibly TRBD2 (5 bases). V dropped 1 base and J dropped 6 bases, with 9 bases sitting between them. This CDR3 has 13 amino acids. CDR1 DFQATT and CDR2 SNEGSKA come from the germline V gene (reference sequence). The CDR3: CSARGGWAGELFF. The part of the CDR3 DNA that was read is TGCAGTGCTAGAGGAGGGTGGGCCGGGGAG.

To note about this clone: With the read ending 3 residues before the CDR3 end, the germline J gene is used to fill in that end. The V gene is TRBV11-3, the J gene TRBJ2-3; perhaps TRBD1 as D (6 bases). This CDR3 has 15 residues. V lost 3 bases to trimming and J lost 0 bases, with 10 bases between them. Germline CDR1 and CDR2: SGHNT and YENEEA. The CDR3 spells CASSFQGLSTDTQYF. The sequenced CDR3 bases are TGTGCCAGCAGCTTTCAGGGGCTGAGCACAGATACG.

For this clone: The read terminates 3 residues before the CDR3 end, so the remaining end is supplied by the germline J gene. The rearrangement links TRBV20-1 to TRBJ2-1, with 12 bases lining up with TRBD2. Per germline, CDR1 DFQATT and CDR2 SNEGSKA (reference sequence). The CDR3 runs to 14 residues. V shed 6 bases and J 9 bases; nucleotides not matched to a gene: 9. Partial CDR3 DNA: TGCAGTGCACCGAGACTAGCGGGAGATCCTGAG. Protein: CSAPRLAGDPE. The whole CDR3 protein reads CSAPRLAGDPEQFF.

Details on this clone: The observed sequence ends 3 residues before the CDR3 terminus, with the missing tail filled in from the germline J gene. The chain employs TRBV20-1 and TRBJ2-7; 12 nucleotides agree with TRBD1. CDR3 length: 14 amino acids. V dropped 3 bases and J dropped 4; count of bases not matched to a gene: 4. The germline V gene encodes CDR1 DFQATT and CDR2 SNEGSKA (reference sequence). The part of the CDR3 DNA that was read is TGCAGTGCTAGGGGGGACAGGGGGCTTTACGAG. This encodes CSARGDRGLYE. The CDR3 reads in full as CSARGDRGLYEQYF.

A remark on this clone: Coverage ceases 3 residues before the CDR3 finishes, and the germline J gene fills in the end. This rearrangement joins TRBV7-3 to TRBJ2-3, with no clear D. The V gene's germline CDR1 is SGHTA and CDR2 FQGTGA. The length of the CDR3 is 14 residues. Trimming shortened V by 2 bases and J by 2 bases, and 8 bases separated the two germline ends. CDR3 sequence: CASSLDITTDTQYF. The sequenced CDR3 bases are TGTGCCAGCAGCTTAGACATAACCACAGATACG.

The chain's CDR3 is CASSPRGQSSGNTIYF. CDR3 bases read: TGTGCCAGCTCACCACGGGGGCAAAGCTCTGGAAACACC. This chain connects TRBV18 to TRBJ1-3; possible D gene TRBD1, 6 bases. The CDR3 is cut off 3 residues early in the read; its end comes from the germline J gene. This CDR3 is built from 16 residues. The germline V gene has CDR1 KGHSH and CDR2 LQKENI. Trimming removed 1 base from V and 0 bases from J, with 10 bases in between.

Note on this clone: The read ends 3 residues early relative to the CDR3; the germline J gene fills the gap. The chain carries TRBV5-1 and TRBJ2-5, with 7 nucleotides matching TRBD2. V trimming: 0 bases; J trimming: 5 bases; junction bases outside the gene matches: 1. CDR1 is SGHRS and CDR2 is YFSETQ in the germline V gene. This CDR3 spans 13 amino acids. The sequenced part of the CDR3 DNA is TGCGCCAGCAGCTTGGCTAGCGGCGAGACC. It translates to CASSLASGET. The whole CDR3 is CASSLASGETQYF.

Notes on this clone: The read stops 3 residues short of the end of the CDR3; the missing end is completed from the germline J gene. J is TRBJ2-7 and V is TRBV20-1, with TRBD1 matching over 10 bases. The V segment lost 1 base and the J segment 2 bases; nucleotides outside the gene matches: 2. Germline lookup yields CDR1 DFQATT and CDR2 SNEGSKA (reference sequence). The CDR3 is made up of 14 amino acids. The DNA read from the CDR3 is TGCAGTGCTAGAGGGGACAGGGGAACCTACGAG. As protein: CSARGDRGTYE. The whole CDR3 sequence reads CSARGDRGTYEQYF.

About this clone: The read ends 3 residues before the CDR3 terminus; that terminus is restored from the germline J gene. The chain links TRBV6-2 or TRBV6-3 to TRBJ2-7; TRBD1 might be the D (6 bases). The CDR3 consists of 15 residues. The germline CDR1 and CDR2 sequences are MNHEY and SVGEGT. The V and J ends lost 4 bases and 2 bases respectively, with 15 bases between them. The sequenced CDR3 bases are TGTGCCAGCAGTTCCCCGGGACATACCCCCTACGAG. This gives the protein CASSSPGHTPYE. The CDR3 reads in full as CASSSPGHTPYEQYF.

As to this clone: The sequence runs out 3 residues before the end of the CDR3; the remainder is reconstructed from the germline J gene. The chain joins TRBV7-2 to TRBJ2-3; the D gene is possibly TRBD2 (6 bases). Looked up from germline, CDR1 is SGHTA and CDR2 is FQGNSA. The ends were cut back, 5 bases at V and 4 bases at J, with 16 bases in the middle. The CDR3 runs to 15 residues. CDR3 loop: CASSPRTGGSDTQYF. CDR3 bases read: TGTGCCAGCAGCCCCCGGACTGGGGGGTCAGATACG. Full variable domain (rest looked up from reference TRBV7-2 and TRBJ2-3): GAGVSQSPSNKVTEKGKDVELRCDPISGHTALYWYRQSLGQGLEFLIYFQGNSAPDKSGLPSDRFSAERTGGSVSTLTIQRTQQEDSAVYLCASSPRTGGSDTQYFGPGTRLTVL.

The covered CDR3 bases are TGTGCCAGCAGCCCCGACACAGGGAACAGCGGC. Amino acid sequence: CASSPDTGNSG. The complete CDR3 protein is CASSPDTGNSGYTF. The genes are TRBV5-8 and TRBJ1-2; D perhaps matches TRBD1 (6 bases). The read is 3 residues too short to cover the CDR3 end, so that end is filled in from the germline J gene. Germline V gives CDR1 SGHTS, CDR2 YDEGEE. The length of the CDR3 is 14 residues.

A note on this clone: The read ends 3 residues shy of where the CDR3 ends; the end is completed using the germline J gene. The rearrangement joins TRBV10-1 to TRBJ2-2; 10 nucleotides align to TRBD2. The V segment lost 4 bases and the J segment 6 bases; nucleotides outside the gene matches: 5. This CDR3 region has 15 residues. CDR1 is WNHNN, CDR2 SYGVQD, per germline (reference sequence). The CDR3 DNA, read in part, is TGCGCCAGCAGTGGGCTAGCGGGAGCGCCCGGGGAG. The encoded protein is CASSGLAGAPGE. The CDR3 in its entirety is CASSGLAGAPGELFF.